The present TCR beta chain was sequenced within a study of PD-1 blockade in mismatch repair-deficient tumors. Overall study results and limits: Rapid post-treatment expansion, then contraction, generally preceding radiologic response, marked tumor-resident clones.

Concerning this clone itself: The antigen remains unidentified.

Profiled with immunoSEQ multiplex PCR; TCRdb holds only in-frame clones, not every one. Of 39,000 or so clones in the sample, roughly 88% were seen once. The CDR3 is 15 residues long. CDR1 is LNHDA, CDR2 SQIVND, per germline (reference sequence). V was clipped by 2 bases and J by 3 bases, with 14 bases between them. This specimen was PBMCs, taken 38 to 40 weeks after starting pembrolizumab. The TCR was taken from an adult with mismatch repair-deficient cancer. The chain has TRBV19 and TRBJ2-7; possible D gene TRBD1, 6 bases. CDR3 sequence: CASSIQGSFVYEQYF. The CDR3 DNA follows: TGTGCCAGTAGTATACAGGGGTCCTTCGTCTACGAGCAGTACTTC.